This T cell receptor beta chain was sequenced for a study of OX40 agonist ivuxolimab in advanced cancers. About the study: Of mixed ages from about 20 to 90 and averaging around 60 years, the group was about 80% male. The study, taken as a whole, reports: By week 6 at 0.1 to 3.0 mg/kg, blood CD4+ and CD8+ T cells had expanded clonally.

Repertoires were generated with immunoSEQ multiplex PCR, while TCRdb's copy carries only in-frame clones and drops some. The sample gives over 40,000 clones, approximately 84% of which show up once; about 3% is in the top ten. In germline, CDR1 is SGHRS, CDR2 YFSETQ. V shed 0 bases, J shed 5 bases, and the junction held 8 bases outside the gene matches. The CDR3 loop spans 16 amino acids. Turning to this clone: Its specificity is not known.

The source of this sequence is an adult with an advanced solid tumor such as melanoma, head and neck, liver or kidney cancer. This sequence joins TRBV5-1 and TRBJ1-1, with 9 bases identical to TRBD1. Specimen: CD4+ or CD8+ T cells sorted from blood, collected in a trial of the OX40 agonist ivuxolimab. The CDR3 DNA follows: TGCGCCAGCAGCTTGGAGCCCGGACAGGGGTGGACTGAAGCTTTCTTT. Amino acid sequence: CASSLEPGQGWTEAFF.